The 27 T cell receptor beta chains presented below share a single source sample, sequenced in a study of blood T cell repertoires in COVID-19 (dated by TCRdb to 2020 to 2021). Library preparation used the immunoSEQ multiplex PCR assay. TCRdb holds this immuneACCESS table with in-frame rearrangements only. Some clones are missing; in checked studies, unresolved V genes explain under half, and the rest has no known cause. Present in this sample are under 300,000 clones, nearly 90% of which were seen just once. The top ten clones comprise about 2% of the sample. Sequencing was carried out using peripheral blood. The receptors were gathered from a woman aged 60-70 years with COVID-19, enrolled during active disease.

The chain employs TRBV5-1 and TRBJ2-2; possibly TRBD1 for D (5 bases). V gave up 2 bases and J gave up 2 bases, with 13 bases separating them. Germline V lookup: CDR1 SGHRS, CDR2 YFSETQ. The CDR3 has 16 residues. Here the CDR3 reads CASSFQGIVNTGELFF. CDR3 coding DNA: TGCGCCAGCAGCTTCCAGGGTATAGTAAACACCGGGGAGCTGTTTTTT. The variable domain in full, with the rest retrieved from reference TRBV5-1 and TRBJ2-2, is KAGVTQTPRYLIKTRGQQVTLSCSPISGHRSVSWYQQTPGQGLQFLFEYFSETQRNKGNFPGRFSGRQFSNSRSEMNVSTLELGDSALYLCASSFQGIVNTGELFFGEGSRLTVL.

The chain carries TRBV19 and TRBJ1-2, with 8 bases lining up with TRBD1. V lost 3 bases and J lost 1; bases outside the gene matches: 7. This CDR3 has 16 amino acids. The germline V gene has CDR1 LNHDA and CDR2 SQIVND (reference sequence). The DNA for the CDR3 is TGTGCCAGTAGTATTGTCTGGGACAGGATTAACTATGGCTACACCTTC. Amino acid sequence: CASSIVWDRINYGYTF.

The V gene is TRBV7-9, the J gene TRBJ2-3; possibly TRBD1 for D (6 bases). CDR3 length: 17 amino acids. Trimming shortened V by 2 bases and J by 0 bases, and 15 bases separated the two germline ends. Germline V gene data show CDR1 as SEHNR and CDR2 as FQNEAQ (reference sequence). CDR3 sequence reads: CASSLSQGIQSTDTQYF. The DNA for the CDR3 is TGTGCCAGCAGCTTATCCCAGGGGATTCAAAGCACAGATACGCAGTATTTT.

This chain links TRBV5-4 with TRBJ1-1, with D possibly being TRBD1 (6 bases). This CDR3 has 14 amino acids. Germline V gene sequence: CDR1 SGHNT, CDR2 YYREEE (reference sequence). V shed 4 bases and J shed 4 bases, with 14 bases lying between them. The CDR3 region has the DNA TGTGCCAGCAGCGCGACAGGAATAGGCACTGAAGCTTTCTTT. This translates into CASSATGIGTEAFF.

CDR3 nucleotide sequence: TGCGCCAGCAGCCCAGACAGCAACAATCAGCCCCAGCATTTT. Its translation: CASSPDSNNQPQHF. The chain combines TRBV5-1 with TRBJ1-5; a possible D gene is TRBD1 (5 bases). The CDR3 extends over 14 amino acids. Looked up from germline, CDR1 is SGHRS and CDR2 is YFSETQ. Between the trimmed V and J ends, which lost 4 bases and 3 bases, there was a span of 11 bases.

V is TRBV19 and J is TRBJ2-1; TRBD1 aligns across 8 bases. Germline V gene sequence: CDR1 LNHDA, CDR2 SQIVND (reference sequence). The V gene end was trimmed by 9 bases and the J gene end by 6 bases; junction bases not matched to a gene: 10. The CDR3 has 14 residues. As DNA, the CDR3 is TGTGCCAGCTTTCCGGGACAGGATTCCAATGAGCAGTTCTTC. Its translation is CASFPGQDSNEQFF.

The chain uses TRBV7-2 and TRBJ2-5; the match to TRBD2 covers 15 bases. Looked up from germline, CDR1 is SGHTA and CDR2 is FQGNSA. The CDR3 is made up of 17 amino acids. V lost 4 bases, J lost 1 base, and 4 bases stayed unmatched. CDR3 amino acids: CASSSGLAGGFQETQYF. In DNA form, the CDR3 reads TGTGCCAGCAGCTCCGGACTAGCGGGGGGGTTCCAAGAGACCCAGTACTTC.

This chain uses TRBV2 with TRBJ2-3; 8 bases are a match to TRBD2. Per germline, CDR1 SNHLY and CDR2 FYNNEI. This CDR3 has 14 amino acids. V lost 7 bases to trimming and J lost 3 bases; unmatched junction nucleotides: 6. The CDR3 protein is CASTPGLVTDTQYF. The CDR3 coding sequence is TGTGCCAGCACTCCGGGACTAGTGACAGATACGCAGTATTTT.

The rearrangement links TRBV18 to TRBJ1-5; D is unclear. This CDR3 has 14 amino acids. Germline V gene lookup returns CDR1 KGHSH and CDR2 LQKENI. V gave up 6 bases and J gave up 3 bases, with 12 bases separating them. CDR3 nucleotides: TGTGCCAGCTCCCCCGACAAGGACAATCAGCCCCAGCATTTT. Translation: CASSPDKDNQPQHF.

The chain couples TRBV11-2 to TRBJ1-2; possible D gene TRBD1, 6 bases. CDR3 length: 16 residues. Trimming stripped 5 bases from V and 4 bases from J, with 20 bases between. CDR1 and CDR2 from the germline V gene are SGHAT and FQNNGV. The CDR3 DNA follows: TGTGCCAGCAGCAGCCCCACACCAGGGGCGGGCTATGGCTACACCTTC. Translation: CASSSPTPGAGYGYTF.

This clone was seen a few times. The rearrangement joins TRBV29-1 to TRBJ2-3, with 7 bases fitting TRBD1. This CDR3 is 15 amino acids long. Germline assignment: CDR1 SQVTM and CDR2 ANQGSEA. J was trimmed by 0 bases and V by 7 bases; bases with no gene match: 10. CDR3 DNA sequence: TGCAGCGCCCTGGAAGGGACAGCCAGCACAGATACGCAGTATTTT. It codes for CSALEGTASTDTQYF.

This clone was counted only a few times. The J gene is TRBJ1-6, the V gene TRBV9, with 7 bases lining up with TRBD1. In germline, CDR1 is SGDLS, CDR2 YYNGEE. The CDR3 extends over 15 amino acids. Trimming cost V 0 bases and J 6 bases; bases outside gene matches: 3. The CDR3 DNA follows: TGTGCCAGCAGCGTAGACGCAGGGGGTAATTCACCCCTCCACTTT. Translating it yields CASSVDAGGNSPLHF.

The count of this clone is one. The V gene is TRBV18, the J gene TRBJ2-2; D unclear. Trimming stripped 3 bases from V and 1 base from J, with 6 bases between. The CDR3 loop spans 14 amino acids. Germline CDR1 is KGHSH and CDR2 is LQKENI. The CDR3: CASSPLQNTGELFF. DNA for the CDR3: TGTGCCAGCTCACCGTTACAGAACACCGGGGAGCTGTTTTTT.

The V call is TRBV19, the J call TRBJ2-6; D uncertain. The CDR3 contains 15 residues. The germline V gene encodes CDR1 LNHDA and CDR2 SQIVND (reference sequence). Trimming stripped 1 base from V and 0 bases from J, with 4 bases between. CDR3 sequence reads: CASSIGSSGANVLTF. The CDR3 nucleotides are TGTGCCAGTAGTATAGGTAGCTCTGGGGCCAACGTCCTGACTTTC.

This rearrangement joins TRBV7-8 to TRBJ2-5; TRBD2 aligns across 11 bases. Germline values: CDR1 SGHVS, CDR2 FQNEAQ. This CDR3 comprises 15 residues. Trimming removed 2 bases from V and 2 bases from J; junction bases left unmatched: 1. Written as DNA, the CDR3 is TGTGCCAGCAGCTTATCTAGCGGGGGGCAAGAGACCCAGTACTTC. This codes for CASSLSSGGQETQYF.

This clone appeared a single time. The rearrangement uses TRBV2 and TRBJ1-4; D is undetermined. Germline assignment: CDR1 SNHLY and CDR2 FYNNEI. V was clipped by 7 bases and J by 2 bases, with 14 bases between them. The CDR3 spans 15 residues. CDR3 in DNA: TGTGCCAGCAAAATACTAGAGGCGACTAATGAAAAACTGTTTTTT. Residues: CASKILEATNEKLFF.

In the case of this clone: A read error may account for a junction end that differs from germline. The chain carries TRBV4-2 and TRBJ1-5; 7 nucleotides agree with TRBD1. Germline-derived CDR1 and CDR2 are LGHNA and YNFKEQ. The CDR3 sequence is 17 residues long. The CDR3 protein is CACSQDGTAKGNQPQHF. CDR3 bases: TGTGCCTGCAGCCAAGACGGGACAGCCAAGGGCAATCAGCCCCAGCATTTT.

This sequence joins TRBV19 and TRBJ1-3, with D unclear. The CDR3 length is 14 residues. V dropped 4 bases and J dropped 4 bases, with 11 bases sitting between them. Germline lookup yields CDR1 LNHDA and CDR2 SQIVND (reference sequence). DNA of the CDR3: TGTGCCAGTAGTACAGGAGGGCCCGGAAACACCATATATTTT. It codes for CASSTGGPGNTIYF.

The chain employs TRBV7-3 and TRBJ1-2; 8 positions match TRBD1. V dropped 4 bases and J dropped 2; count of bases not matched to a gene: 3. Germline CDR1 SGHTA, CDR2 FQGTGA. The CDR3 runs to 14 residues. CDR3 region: CASSWDRSNYGYTF. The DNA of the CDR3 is TGTGCCAGCAGCTGGGACAGGTCAAACTATGGCTACACCTTC.

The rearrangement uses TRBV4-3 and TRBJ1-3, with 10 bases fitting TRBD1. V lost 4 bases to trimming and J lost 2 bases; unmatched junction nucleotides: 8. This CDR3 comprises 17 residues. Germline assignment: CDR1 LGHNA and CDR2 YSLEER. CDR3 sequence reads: CASSPYSGTGAGNTIYF. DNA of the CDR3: TGCGCCAGCAGCCCATATTCTGGGACAGGGGCTGGAAACACCATATATTTT.

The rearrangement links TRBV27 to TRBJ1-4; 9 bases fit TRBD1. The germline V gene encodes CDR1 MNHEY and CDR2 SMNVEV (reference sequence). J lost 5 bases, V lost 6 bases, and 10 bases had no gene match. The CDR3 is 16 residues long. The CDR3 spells CASRSLQGAKNEKLFF. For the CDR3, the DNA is TGTGCCAGCAGATCTTTACAGGGGGCAAAAAATGAAAAACTGTTTTTT. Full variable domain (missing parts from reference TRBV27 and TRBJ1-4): EAQVTQNPRYLITVTGKKLTVTCSQNMNHEYMSWYRQDPGLGLRQIYYSMNVEVTDKGDVPEGYKVSRKEKRNFPLILESPSPNQTSLYFCASRSLQGAKNEKLFFGSGTQLSVL.

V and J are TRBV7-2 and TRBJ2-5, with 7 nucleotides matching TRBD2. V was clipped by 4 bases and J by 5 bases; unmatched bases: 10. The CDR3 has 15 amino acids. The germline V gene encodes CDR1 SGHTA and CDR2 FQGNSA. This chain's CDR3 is CASSSLDWGGETQYF. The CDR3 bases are TGTGCCAGCAGCTCCCTGGATTGGGGGGGGGAGACCCAGTACTTC.

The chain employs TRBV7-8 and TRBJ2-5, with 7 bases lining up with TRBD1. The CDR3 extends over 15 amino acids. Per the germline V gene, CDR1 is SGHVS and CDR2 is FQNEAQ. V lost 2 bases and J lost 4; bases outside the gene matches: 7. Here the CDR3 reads CASSLRRPGGETQYF. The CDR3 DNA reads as TGTGCCAGCAGCTTACGTCGGCCAGGGGGAGAGACCCAGTACTTC.

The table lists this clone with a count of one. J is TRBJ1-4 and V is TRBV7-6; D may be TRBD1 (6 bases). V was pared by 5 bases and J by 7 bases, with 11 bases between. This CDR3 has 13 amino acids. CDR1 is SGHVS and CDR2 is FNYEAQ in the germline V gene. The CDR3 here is CASSVTTGEKLFF. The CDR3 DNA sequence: TGTGCCAGCAGCGTTACGACAGGTGAAAAACTGTTTTTT.

CDR3 amino acids: CASSQDYRVSGYTF. The DNA for the CDR3 is TGTGCCAGCAGCCAAGATTACAGGGTTTCTGGCTACACCTTC. This chain joins TRBV3-1 (or the pseudogene TRBV3-2) and TRBJ1-2; D is perhaps TRBD1 (6 bases). The CDR3 runs 14 residues. Germline V gene lookup returns CDR1 LGHDT and CDR2 YNNKEL (reference sequence). V gave up 0 bases and J gave up 7 bases, with 12 bases separating them.

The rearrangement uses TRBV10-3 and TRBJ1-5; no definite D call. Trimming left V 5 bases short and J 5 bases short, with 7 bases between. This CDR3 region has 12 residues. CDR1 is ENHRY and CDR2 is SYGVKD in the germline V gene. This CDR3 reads CAISPSDQPQHF. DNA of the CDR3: TGTGCCATCAGTCCCTCTGATCAGCCCCAGCATTTT.

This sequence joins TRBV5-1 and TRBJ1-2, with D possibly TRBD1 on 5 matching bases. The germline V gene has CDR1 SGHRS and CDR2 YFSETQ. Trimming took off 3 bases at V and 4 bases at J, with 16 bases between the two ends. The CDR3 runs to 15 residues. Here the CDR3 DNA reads TGCGCCAGCAGCTCTACCGGGTCAGGGCCCTATGGCTACACCTTC. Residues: CASSSTGSGPYGYTF. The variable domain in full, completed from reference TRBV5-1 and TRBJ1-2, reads KAGVTQTPRYLIKTRGQQVTLSCSPISGHRSVSWYQQTPGQGLQFLFEYFSETQRNKGNFPGRFSGRQFSNSRSEMNVSTLELGDSALYLCASSSTGSGPYGYTFGSGTRLTVV.